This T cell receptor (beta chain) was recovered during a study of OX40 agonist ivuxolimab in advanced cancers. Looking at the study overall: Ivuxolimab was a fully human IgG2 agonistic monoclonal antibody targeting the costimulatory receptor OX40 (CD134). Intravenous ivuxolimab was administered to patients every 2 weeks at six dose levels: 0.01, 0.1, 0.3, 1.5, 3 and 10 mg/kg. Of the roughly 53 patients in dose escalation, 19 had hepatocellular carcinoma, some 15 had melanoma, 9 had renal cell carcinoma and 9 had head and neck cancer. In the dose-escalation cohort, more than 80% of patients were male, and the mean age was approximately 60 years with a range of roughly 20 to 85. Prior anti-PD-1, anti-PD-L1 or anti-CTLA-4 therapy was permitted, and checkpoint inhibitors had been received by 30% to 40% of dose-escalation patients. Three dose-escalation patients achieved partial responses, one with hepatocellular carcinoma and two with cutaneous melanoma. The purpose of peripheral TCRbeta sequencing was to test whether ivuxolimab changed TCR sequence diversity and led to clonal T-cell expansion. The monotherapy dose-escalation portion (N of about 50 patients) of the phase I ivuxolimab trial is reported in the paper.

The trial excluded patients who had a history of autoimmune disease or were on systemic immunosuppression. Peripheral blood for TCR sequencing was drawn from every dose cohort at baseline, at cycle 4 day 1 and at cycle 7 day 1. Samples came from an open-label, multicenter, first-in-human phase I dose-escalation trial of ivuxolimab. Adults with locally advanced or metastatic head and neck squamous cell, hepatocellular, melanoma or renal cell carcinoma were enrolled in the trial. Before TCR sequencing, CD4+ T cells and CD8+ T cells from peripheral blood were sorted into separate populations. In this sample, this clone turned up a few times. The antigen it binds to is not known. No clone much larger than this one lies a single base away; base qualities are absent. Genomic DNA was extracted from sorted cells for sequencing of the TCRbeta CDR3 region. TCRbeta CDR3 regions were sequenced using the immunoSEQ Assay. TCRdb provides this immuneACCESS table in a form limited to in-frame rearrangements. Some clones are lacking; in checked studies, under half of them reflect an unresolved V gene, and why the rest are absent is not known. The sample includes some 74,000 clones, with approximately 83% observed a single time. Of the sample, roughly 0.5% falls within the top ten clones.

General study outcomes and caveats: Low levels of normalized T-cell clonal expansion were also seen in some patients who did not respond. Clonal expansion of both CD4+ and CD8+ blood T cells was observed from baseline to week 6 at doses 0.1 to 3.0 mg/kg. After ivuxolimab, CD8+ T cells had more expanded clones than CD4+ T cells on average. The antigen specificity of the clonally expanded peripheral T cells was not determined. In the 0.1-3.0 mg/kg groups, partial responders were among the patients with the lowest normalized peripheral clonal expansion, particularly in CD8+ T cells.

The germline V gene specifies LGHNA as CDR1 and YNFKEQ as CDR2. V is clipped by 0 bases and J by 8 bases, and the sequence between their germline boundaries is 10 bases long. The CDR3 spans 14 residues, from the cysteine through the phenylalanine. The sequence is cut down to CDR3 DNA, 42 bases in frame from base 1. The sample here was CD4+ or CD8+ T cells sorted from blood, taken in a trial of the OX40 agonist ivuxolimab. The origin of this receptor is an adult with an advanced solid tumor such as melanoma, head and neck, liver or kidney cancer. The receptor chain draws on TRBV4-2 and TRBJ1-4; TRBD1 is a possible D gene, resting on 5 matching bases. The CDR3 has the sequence CASSQEGVWEKLFF. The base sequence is TGTGCCAGCAGCCAAGAAGGGGTATGGGAAAAACTGTTTTTT.